Below, one T cell receptor (beta chain) is given with its context. Antigen specificity is unknown. The source material, RNA transcripts, was used to amplify TCR beta CDR3 regions. A set of HTBI primers served as the primers for a first-round RT-PCR of the TCR CDR3. A single record per CDR3 protein comes from TCRdb applying MiXCR to the multiplex PCR reads. The sample includes around 540,000 distinct CDR3 sequences, about half seen only once; the top ten take roughly 8.2%. These data originate in a study of T cells in Graves' hyperthyroidism and ophthalmopathy. Hyperthyroidism had been newly diagnosed in patients aged 18 to 65, and its duration was under 2 months. Study-wide results and limits: Before onset, by a median of around six months, the model predicted ophthalmopathy.

Per germline, CDR1 SGHTA and CDR2 FQGTGA. Trimming pared 6 bases from V and 6 bases from J, leaving 9 bases between. CDR3 length: 12 amino acids. This clonotype originated in a woman younger than 30 with Graves' hyperthyroidism. Sequenced input: peripheral blood or thyroid tissue (not recorded which). The rearrangement joins TRBV7-3 to TRBJ1-3, with D hard to call. CDR3 DNA sequence: TGTGCCAGCAGTTTTGATCCAAACACCATATATTTT. Translating gives CASSFDPNTIYF.